A selection of T cell receptor beta chains follows, all from one sample in a study of blood T cell repertoires in COVID-19. The assay was immunoSEQ multiplex PCR, and TCRdb's table has in-frame clones only and misses some. The repertoire holds some 46,000 clones, with 75% to 90% as singletons. The sequenced sample consisted of peripheral blood. The source is a man in his sixties with acute or convalescent COVID-19. CDR3s include the opening cysteine and the closing phenylalanine or tryptophan. D genes are given only for firm matches. Clone size, where shown, is once, few, many, or a class for clones that have expanded.

CDR3 protein	CDR3 DNA	clone size	V gene	J gene	D gene
CASSLGASGATDTQYF	TGTGCCAGCAGCCTAGGGGCTAGCGGCGCCACAGATACGCAGTATTTT	.	TRBV7-9	TRBJ2-3	TRBD2
CASSLRQGASDTQYF	TGTGCCAGCAGTTTAAGGCAGGGGGCATCAGATACGCAGTATTTT	.	TRBV27	TRBJ2-3	TRBD1
CASMIGSTGGVWTTF	TGTGCCAGCATGATAGGAAGCACAGGGGGCGTCTGGACCACCTTC	once	TRBV2	TRBJ1-2	TRBD1
CASSLVGRGEQFF	TGTGCCAGCAGTTTAGTCGGGAGAGGTGAGCAGTTCTTC	.	TRBV27	TRBJ2-1	.
CASSGTGTWNVLTF	TGTGCCAGCAGCGGGACAGGGACTTGGAACGTCCTGACTTTC	.	TRBV27	TRBJ2-6	TRBD1
CASSPPWPDTDSYEQYF	TGTGCCAGCTCACCGCCCTGGCCTGACACCGACTCCTACGAGCAGTACTTC	.	TRBV18	TRBJ2-7	.
CASSLDGGANQPQHF	TGCGCCAGCAGCTTGGATGGGGGGGCCAATCAGCCCCAGCATTTT	few	TRBV5-1	TRBJ1-5	.
CASSSQTNNSPLHF	TGTGCCAGCAGCTCACAGACAAATAATTCACCCCTCCACTTT	.	TRBV9	TRBJ1-6	.
CASRTRQGVETQYF	TGTGCCAGCAGGACGCGCCAGGGGGTAGAGACCCAGTACTTC	.	TRBV11-2	TRBJ2-5	TRBD1
CASSLGTGGNEKLFF	TGCGCCAGCAGCTTGGGGACAGGGGGAAATGAAAAACTGTTTTTT	.	TRBV5-1	TRBJ1-4	TRBD1
CAWSATASGNTIYF	TGTGCCTGGAGTGCCACAGCCTCTGGAAACACCATATATTTT	.	TRBV30	TRBJ1-3	.
CASSSSGTGPYEQYF	TGTGCCAGCAGCTCCTCCGGGACTGGACCATACGAGCAGTACTTC	few	TRBV7-3	TRBJ2-7	.
CASSYSTNSNQPQHF	TGTGCCAGCAGCTATAGCACTAATAGCAATCAGCCCCAGCATTTT	.	TRBV7-8	TRBJ1-5	.
CATSRGEDRANYGYTF	TGTGCCACCAGCAGGGGGGAGGACCGCGCTAACTATGGCTACACCTTC	.	TRBV15	TRBJ1-2	.
CAWSGQGRSNSPLHF	TGTGCCTGGAGTGGACAGGGTCGATCGAATTCACCCCTCCACTTT	.	TRBV30	TRBJ1-6	TRBD1
CASSVVAERYNEQFF	TGTGCCAGCAGCGTAGTGGCCGAGAGGTACAATGAGCAGTTCTTC	.	TRBV9	TRBJ2-1	.
CASSYLLAGGYNEQFF	TGTGCCAGCAGTTACTTACTAGCGGGAGGCTACAATGAGCAGTTCTTC	.	TRBV6-2/TRBV6-3	TRBJ2-1	TRBD2
CASSLTTGNMNTEAFF	TGTGCCAGCTCCCTAACGACAGGGAACATGAACACTGAAGCTTTCTTT	few	TRBV18	TRBJ1-1	TRBD1
CATSAGATDTQYF	TGTGCCACCTCAGCGGGAGCTACAGATACGCAGTATTTT	few	TRBV24-1	TRBJ2-3	TRBD2
CASSLGGRGPGGSPLHF	TGTGCCAGCAGTTTAGGGGGTCGGGGGCCGGGGGGCTCACCCCTCCACTTT	.	TRBV27	TRBJ1-6	.
CASSLSAVAPYEQYF	TGTGCCAGCAGTTTATCCGCAGTGGCTCCCTACGAGCAGTACTTC	.	TRBV27	TRBJ2-7	.
CASSTRDRVTEAFF	TGTGCCAGCAGCACCCGGGACAGGGTAACTGAAGCTTTCTTT	.	TRBV5-4	TRBJ1-1	TRBD1
CASSPAGRAGYTF	TGTGCCAGCTCACCTGCGGGCCGAGCGGGCTACACCTTC	.	TRBV18	TRBJ1-2	.
CAWKAGAPYEQYF	TGTGCCTGGAAGGCGGGAGCCCCCTACGAGCAGTACTTC	.	TRBV30	TRBJ2-7	TRBD2
CASSSIAPSSGRQFF	TGTGCCAGCAGTTCTATCGCCCCTTCTAGCGGGAGGCAGTTCTTC	.	TRBV28	TRBJ2-1	TRBD2
CASSLGSTRSYEKLFF	TGTGCCAGCAGCTTGGGATCCACGCGGAGCTATGAAAAACTGTTTTTT	.	TRBV5-8	TRBJ1-4	.
CASSPRSLPDEQFF	TGCGCCAGCAGCCCGAGGTCCCTCCCTGATGAGCAGTTCTTC	once	TRBV5-1	TRBJ2-1	.
CASSQDAGPPNTIYF	TGTGCCAGCAGCCAAGACGCGGGCCCCCCGAACACCATATATTTT	.	TRBV14	TRBJ1-3	.
CASSDRGSGQPQHF	TGTGCCAGCAGTGATCGGGGATCGGGTCAGCCCCAGCATTTT	.	TRBV2	TRBJ1-5	.
CASSVTGQSSYNEQFF	TGTGCCAGCAGCGTTACGGGACAGAGCTCCTACAATGAGCAGTTCTTC	.	TRBV9	TRBJ2-1	TRBD1
CASAWGTLQETQYF	TGTGCCAGCGCCTGGGGCACCCTCCAAGAGACCCAGTACTTC	.	TRBV27	TRBJ2-5	.